Listed here are 16 T cell receptor beta chains from one sample, sequenced in a study of long-term antiretroviral therapy in people with HIV. Survey-level resolution applied to immunoSEQ assay v3.0. TCRdb's copy holds only in-frame clones and misses some; the assay was immunoSEQ multiplex PCR. The sample carries tens of thousands of clones, 80% to 90% recorded once. Sequenced material: unsorted PBMCs, taken about 4.5 years after starting antiretroviral therapy. Every receptor here comes from a man aged 25 to 40 with HIV.

The rearrangement uses TRBV6-1 and TRBJ2-1; D is undetermined. With 2 bases removed from V and 9 bases from J, the gap between germline ends came to 11 bases. Germline CDR1 and CDR2: MNHNS and SASEGT. The CDR3 consists of 13 residues. This CDR3 reads CASSEFRPGEQFF. Here the CDR3 DNA reads TGTGCCAGCAGTGAATTCCGCCCGGGTGAGCAGTTCTTC.

The rearrangement joins TRBV5-4 to TRBJ1-2, with 10 positions matching TRBD1. In germline, CDR1 is SGHNT, CDR2 YYREEE (reference sequence). The CDR3 contains 17 residues. Trimming removed 2 bases from V and 5 bases from J; junction bases left unmatched: 12. CDR3 sequence (DNA): TGTGCCAGCAGCTTAGAGACGACAGGGGGCGGTAGATATGGCTACACCTTC. This gives the protein CASSLETTGGGRYGYTF.

The J gene is TRBJ2-1, the V gene TRBV6-5, with D perhaps given as TRBD1 or TRBD2 (5 bases each). The germline gives CDR1 MNHEY, CDR2 SVGAGI. The CDR3 loop spans 14 amino acids. Trimming removed 3 bases from V and 9 bases from J, with 15 bases in between. CDR3 DNA sequence: TGTGCCAGCAGTTATTCGGGACCCCCGGGTGAGCAGTTCTTC. Its protein is CASSYSGPPGEQFF.

J is TRBJ2-7 and V is TRBV5-1; D may be TRBD1 (6 bases). The V end lost 4 bases, the J end lost 4 bases, and 12 bases lay between the germline ends. Germline V gene lookup returns CDR1 SGHRS and CDR2 YFSETQ. The CDR3 runs 13 residues. The CDR3 here is CASSLTGRYEQYF. CDR3 coding DNA: TGCGCCAGCAGCCTAACAGGGAGATACGAGCAGTACTTC.

The chain recombines TRBV9 with TRBJ1-2, with no clear D. V lost 0 bases and J 2 bases, leaving 11 bases between the germline ends. Germline CDR1 is SGDLS and CDR2 is YYNGEE. The CDR3 spans 15 residues. CDR3 loop: CASSVEWGGNYGYTF. The CDR3 DNA follows: TGTGCCAGCAGCGTAGAATGGGGTGGGAACTATGGCTACACCTTC.

The gene calls are TRBV9 and TRBJ2-1, with 10 bases matching TRBD2. Looked up from germline, CDR1 is SGDLS and CDR2 is YYNGEE. The V and J ends lost 2 bases and 9 bases, in that order; junction bases with no gene match: 5. This CDR3 spans 14 amino acids. CDR3 loop: CASSVSGGVSEQFF. CDR3 in DNA: TGTGCCAGCAGCGTGAGCGGGGGGGTGAGTGAGCAGTTCTTC.

This chain links TRBV6-6 with TRBJ2-1; perhaps TRBD2 as D (5 bases). With 7 bases removed from V and 3 bases from J, the gap between germline ends came to 13 bases. CDR3 length equals 14 residues. Germline CDR1 reads MNHNY; CDR2 reads SVGAGI (reference sequence). The CDR3 region has the DNA TGTGCCAGCAAAGAGGACGGGGTCTACAATGAGCAGTTCTTC. Residues: CASKEDGVYNEQFF.

The V call is TRBV4-3, the J call TRBJ2-3; D is unresolved. CDR1 is LGHNA, CDR2 YSLEER, per germline. The V gene lost 4 bases and the J gene lost 8 bases, with 13 bases spanning the gap. The CDR3 spans 13 residues. In nucleotides, the CDR3 is TGCGCCAGCAGCCCCCACCTCCTAGGTACGCAGTATTTT. Encoded protein: CASSPHLLGTQYF.

The DNA for the CDR3 is TGTGCCAGCAGCCCGCTTCACTCCGAGCAGTACTTC. Translating it yields CASSPLHSEQYF. The rearrangement uses TRBV7-6 and TRBJ2-7; D gene ambiguous. V dropped 5 bases and J dropped 6 bases, with 11 bases sitting between them. CDR1 is SGHVS, CDR2 FNYEAQ, per germline. This CDR3 is built from 12 residues.

The chain has TRBV11-2 and TRBJ2-7; 8 bases match TRBD1. CDR1 SGHAT and CDR2 FQNNGV come from the germline V gene. CDR3 size: 13 residues. V shed 8 bases, J shed 2 bases, and the junction held 5 bases outside the gene matches. The CDR3 spells CASRTTGAYEQYF. The CDR3 nucleotides read TGTGCCAGCCGAACGACAGGGGCCTACGAGCAGTACTTC.

The V and J genes are TRBV15 and TRBJ2-3; TRBD2 might be the D (6 bases). Germline V gene data show CDR1 as LNHNV and CDR2 as YYDKDF (reference sequence). The CDR3 length is 15 residues. Trimming pared 7 bases from V and 1 base from J, leaving 15 bases between. CDR3 sequence reads: CATTPRGGGTDTQYF. CDR3 nucleotides: TGTGCCACCACCCCTCGGGGCGGGGGCACAGATACGCAGTATTTT.

This chain links TRBV5-6 with TRBJ2-7; D call uncertain. CDR1 is SGHDT, CDR2 YYEEEE, per germline. The length of the CDR3 is 14 residues. The V end lost 5 bases, the J end lost 1 base, and 13 bases lay between the germline ends. The CDR3 DNA reads as TGTGCCAGCAGAATTAGGGCGGCTTCCTACGAGCAGTACTTC. This gives the protein CASRIRAASYEQYF.

CDR3 sequence reads: CARGQGYNEQFF. DNA for the CDR3: TGTGCCCGGGGCCAGGGGTACAATGAGCAGTTCTTC. The gene calls are TRBV30 and TRBJ2-1; D may be TRBD1 (6 bases). Trimming stripped 8 bases from V and 4 bases from J, with 12 bases between. Per germline, CDR1 GTSNPN and CDR2 SVGIG (reference sequence). The CDR3 is 12 residues long.

This chain joins TRBV4-2 and TRBJ2-1; 9 bases fit TRBD2. Looked up from germline, CDR1 is LGHNA and CDR2 is YNFKEQ. J was trimmed by 9 bases and V by 1 base; bases with no gene match: 7. This CDR3 has 15 residues. The CDR3 DNA sequence: TGTGCCAGCAGCCAAGTTCGCGGGGGGGCGTTTGAGCAGTTCTTC. As protein: CASSQVRGGAFEQFF.

The V call is TRBV5-1, the J call TRBJ2-2, with no clear D. CDR1 and CDR2 (germline): SGHRS, YFSETQ. The CDR3 is 18 amino acids. V lost 3 bases to trimming and J lost 4 bases, with 22 bases between them. Here the CDR3 DNA reads TGCGCCAGCAGCTCCCCTACCCTACAGTTAGCCGTCACCGGGGAGCTGTTTTTT. Translated, it gives CASSSPTLQLAVTGELFF.

This clone was seen a handful of times. CDR3 nucleotide sequence: TGTGCCAGCAGCTTGGGACTAGCGGGCGCAAGGGAGCAGTTCTTC. This translates into CASSLGLAGAREQFF. The chain carries TRBV13 and TRBJ2-1, with 12 bases matching TRBD2. This CDR3 has 15 residues. Unmatched junction bases numbered 7, after V lost 3 bases and J lost 10 bases. The germline V gene encodes CDR1 PRHDT and CDR2 FYEKMQ (reference sequence).